These T cell receptor beta chains were read from a single sample in a study of neurological immune-mediated disorders. TCRdb processed the 5' RACE reads anew with MiXCR; each CDR3 protein has one entry. This sample has 39,000 or so distinct CDR3 sequences, with approximately 5% found just once. Specimen: CD4+ T cells from blood. The receptors shown here come from a young man in good health. Both conserved end residues are part of each CDR3. Each record gives: V gene, D gene, clone size, J gene, CDR3 DNA, CDR3 protein. D genes are given only for firm matches. The listing skips clone size in some rows; elsewhere it reads once, few, many or a size class.

V: TRBV5-1; D: TRBD2; size: many; J: TRBJ2-7; DNA: TGCGCCAGCAGCCCAGTAGCGGGGGTTCCGACGCAGCAGTACTTC; CDR3: CASSPVAGVPTQQYF
V: TRBV7-2; D: TRBD2; size: many; J: TRBJ2-5; DNA: TGTGCCAGCAGCTTAGTTAGCGGGGGGGCTGGGGAGACCCAGTACTTC; CDR3: CASSLVSGGAGETQYF
V: TRBV5-1; D: NA; size: many; J: TRBJ2-1; DNA: TGCGCCAGCAGCTTGGCCGTTAGCTCCTACAATGAGCAGTTCTTC; CDR3: CASSLAVSSYNEQFF
V: TRBV20-1; D: NA; size: many; J: TRBJ2-7; DNA: TGCAGTGCTCCAGCAGGGAATTACGAGCAGTACTTC; CDR3: CSAPAGNYEQYF
V: TRBV20-1; D: NA; size: NA; J: TRBJ1-3; DNA: TGCAGTGCTCGCGCCCCCGACTTAGGAAACACCATATATTTT; CDR3: CSARAPDLGNTIYF
V: TRBV27; D: NA; size: many; J: TRBJ1-6; DNA: TGTGCCAGCACCCGGGACACCCTGGGCAATTCACCCCTCCACTTT; CDR3: CASTRDTLGNSPLHF
V: TRBV20-1; D: NA; size: many; J: TRBJ1-1; DNA: TGCAGTGCGTCACCGGCAGGGTCGAACACTGAAGCTTTCTTT; CDR3: CSASPAGSNTEAFF
V: TRBV10-2; D: TRBD2; size: many; J: TRBJ2-1; DNA: TGCGCCAGCAGAGTAGCGGGTTACAATGAGCAGTTCTTC; CDR3: CASRVAGYNEQFF
V: TRBV20-1; D: TRBD1; size: many; J: TRBJ2-1; DNA: TGCAGTGCTCTTACAGGGGGTGGGAACAATGAGCAGTTCTTC; CDR3: CSALTGGGNNEQFF
V: TRBV20-1; D: NA; size: many; J: TRBJ2-5; DNA: TGCAGTGCTAGAGATCCGCAGGGCTTCAAGGAGACCCAGTACTTC; CDR3: CSARDPQGFKETQYF
V: TRBV12-3/TRBV12-4; D: NA; size: many; J: TRBJ2-1; DNA: TGTGCCAGCAGCACGCGGGGAAGCTCCTACAATGAGCAGTTCTTC; CDR3: CASSTRGSSYNEQFF
V: TRBV6-4; D: NA; size: many; J: TRBJ1-2; DNA: TGTGCCAGCAGTGACCTTCCCGGCTATGGCTACACCTTC; CDR3: CASSDLPGYGYTF
V: TRBV4-2; D: NA; size: many; J: TRBJ1-6; DNA: TGTGCCAGCATCGGTCCCGGGGATAATTCACCCCTCCACTTT; CDR3: CASIGPGDNSPLHF
V: TRBV20-1; D: TRBD1; size: many; J: TRBJ2-7; DNA: TGCAGTGCTAGAGATGGGTCCGGGACAGCCTACGAGCAGTACTTC; CDR3: CSARDGSGTAYEQYF
V: TRBV18; D: NA; size: many; J: TRBJ1-4; DNA: TGTGCCAGCTCACCTCTTCAGGGCAGGAATGAAAAACTGTTTTTT; CDR3: CASSPLQGRNEKLFF
V: TRBV7-6; D: NA; size: many; J: TRBJ2-1; DNA: TGTGCCAGCAGCTTACTAGGTCATAACAATGAGCAGTTCTTC; CDR3: CASSLLGHNNEQFF
V: TRBV9; D: NA; size: many; J: TRBJ1-2; DNA: TGTGCCAGCAGCGTAGGCGCAGACGACTATGGCTACACCTTC; CDR3: CASSVGADDYGYTF
V: TRBV15; D: TRBD2; size: many; J: TRBJ2-1; DNA: TGTGCCACCAGCAGAGATGGAATGTTTGGGACTAGCGGAGACAATGAGCAGTTCTTC; CDR3: CATSRDGMFGTSGDNEQFF
V: TRBV7-6; D: NA; size: many; J: TRBJ1-1; DNA: TGTGCCAGCAGCCCTAAACTTCGACAGCGGAACACTGAAGCTTTCTTT; CDR3: CASSPKLRQRNTEAFF
V: TRBV5-5; D: TRBD1; size: many; J: TRBJ2-1; DNA: TGTGCCAGCAGCATGGGACAGGGGCCCTACAATGAGCAGTTCTTC; CDR3: CASSMGQGPYNEQFF